Following are 4 T cell receptor beta chains from one sample sequenced in a study of shared clonotypes between healthy human individuals. Here immunoSEQ multiplex PCR was the method, and the copy in TCRdb shows in-frame clones only, minus some. This sample yields hundreds of thousands of clones, of which about 74% are seen a single time; approximately 1.7% belongs to the top ten. The sequencing input was memory CD4+ T cells sorted from blood. Regarding subset: CD45RA-negative fraction. All receptors come from a woman in her twenties or thirties in good health.

This sequence joins TRBV7-3 and TRBJ2-3; 10 nucleotides agree with TRBD2. Germline V CDR1 and CDR2: SGHTA, FQGTGA. Trimming removed 5 bases from V and 1 base from J; junction bases left unmatched: 6. This CDR3 has 16 amino acids. In DNA form, the CDR3 reads TGTGCCAGCAGCCACGCGGGGACTAGCGGCACAGATACGCAGTATTTT. Encoded protein: CASSHAGTSGTDTQYF.

The genes are TRBV9 and TRBJ2-3, with TRBD1 as a possible D gene (5 bases). Germline values: CDR1 SGDLS, CDR2 YYNGEE. Trimming pared 0 bases from V and 3 bases from J, leaving 14 bases between. This CDR3 has 16 amino acids. Here the CDR3 DNA reads TGTGCCAGCAGCGTAGGCTCAGGGTCTACTACAGATACGCAGTATTTT. Amino acid sequence: CASSVGSGSTTDTQYF.

V usage is TRBV5-4 and J usage is TRBJ2-3; 8 bases align to TRBD2. CDR3 length: 15 amino acids. The V gene's germline CDR1 is SGHNT and CDR2 YYREEE (reference sequence). Trimming at V came to 0 bases and at J to 2 bases, leaving 2 bases not matched to a gene. The CDR3 nucleotides are TGTGCCAGCAGCTTGGCACTAGCGGACACAGATACGCAGTATTTT. It codes for CASSLALADTDTQYF. Full variable domain (rest looked up from reference TRBV5-4 and TRBJ2-3): ETGVTQSPTHLIKTRGQQVTLRCSSQSGHNTVSWYQQALGQGPQFIFQYYREEENGRGNFPPRFSGLQFPNYSSELNVNALELDDSALYLCASSLALADTDTQYFGPGTRLTVL.

This clone was counted between two and nine times. This chain joins TRBV10-3 and TRBJ2-1; TRBD2 matches 8 bases. Trimming at V came to 3 bases and at J to 4 bases, leaving 8 bases not matched to a gene. The CDR3 has 16 residues. Germline-derived CDR1 and CDR2 are ENHRY and SYGVKD. The CDR3 DNA sequence: TGTGCCATCAGTGACTCCCGCGGGAGGCCGTACAATGAGCAGTTCTTC. It specifies CAISDSRGRPYNEQFF.